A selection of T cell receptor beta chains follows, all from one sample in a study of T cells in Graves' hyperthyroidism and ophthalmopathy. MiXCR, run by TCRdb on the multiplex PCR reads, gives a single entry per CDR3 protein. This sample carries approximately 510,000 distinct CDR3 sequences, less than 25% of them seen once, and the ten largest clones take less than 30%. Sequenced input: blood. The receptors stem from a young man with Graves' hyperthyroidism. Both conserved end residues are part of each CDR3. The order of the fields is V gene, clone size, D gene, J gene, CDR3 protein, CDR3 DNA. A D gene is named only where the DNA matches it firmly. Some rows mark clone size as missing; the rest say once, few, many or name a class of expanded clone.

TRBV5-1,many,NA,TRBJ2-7,CASSLGDPTYEQYF,TGCGCCAGCAGCTTGGGGGACCCCACCTACGAGCAGTACTTC
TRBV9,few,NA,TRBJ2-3,CASSAEYGLKMADTQYF,TGTGCCAGCAGCGCAGAATATGGGCTTAAGATGGCAGATACGCAGTATTTT
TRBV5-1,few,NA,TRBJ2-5,CASSLILAGQETQYF,TGCGCCAGCAGCTTGATTCTTGCGGGGCAAGAGACCCAGTACTTC
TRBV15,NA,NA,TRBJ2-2,CATSTLRGGELFF,TGTGCCACCAGCACCCTGCGGGGCGGGGAGCTGTTTTTT
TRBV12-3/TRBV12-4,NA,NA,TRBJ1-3,CASNQRGGSWNTIYF,TGTGCCAGCAACCAAAGAGGGGGAAGTTGGAACACCATATATTTT
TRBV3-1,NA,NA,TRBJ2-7,CASSQVSTVYEQYF,TGTGCCAGCAGCCAAGTTTCGACAGTCTACGAGCAGTACTTC
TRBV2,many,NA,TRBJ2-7,CASRRGEGRGGEQYF,TGTGCCAGCCGCCGAGGAGAGGGCAGGGGAGGCGAGCAGTACTTC
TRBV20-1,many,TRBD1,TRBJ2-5,CSARPPRTGGPEQETQYF,TGCAGTGCTAGACCCCCTCGGACAGGGGGGCCGGAGCAAGAGACCCAGTACTTC
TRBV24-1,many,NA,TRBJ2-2,CATSDLPPMGLGELFF,TGTGCCACCAGTGATTTGCCCCCCATGGGCCTCGGGGAGCTGTTTTTT
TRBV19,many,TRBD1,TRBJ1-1,CASSVSGTGNTEAFF,TGTGCCAGTAGTGTCTCCGGGACAGGGAACACTGAAGCTTTCTTT
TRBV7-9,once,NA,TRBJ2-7,CASSQQVSYEQYF,TGTGCCAGCAGCCAACAGGTCTCCTACGAGCAGTACTTC
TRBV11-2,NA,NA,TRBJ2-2,CASSFPRGGSGANTGELFF,TGTGCCAGCAGCTTCCCTAGGGGGGGATCTGGCGCGAACACCGGGGAGCTGTTTTTT
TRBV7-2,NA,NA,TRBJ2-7,CASSSGTGYYEQYF,TGTGCCAGCAGCTCTGGGACCGGGTACTACGAGCAGTACTTC
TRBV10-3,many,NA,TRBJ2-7,CAISESSGPYEQYF,TGTGCCATCAGTGAGTCGAGCGGGCCCTACGAGCAGTACTTC
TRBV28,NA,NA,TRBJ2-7,CASSLPPRTGNYEQYF,TGTGCCAGCAGTCTTCCCCCCAGGACGGGAAACTACGAGCAGTACTTC
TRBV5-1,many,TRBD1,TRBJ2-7,CASSFPRTGPTYEQYF,TGCGCCAGCAGCTTTCCCCGGACAGGGCCTACCTACGAGCAGTACTTC
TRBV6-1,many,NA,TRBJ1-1,CASSEHPNTEAFF,TGTGCCAGCAGTGAGCACCCTAACACTGAAGCTTTCTTT
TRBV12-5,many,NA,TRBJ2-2,CAPTQPRDTGELFF,TGTGCTCCAACTCAACCCCGGGACACCGGGGAGCTGTTTTTT
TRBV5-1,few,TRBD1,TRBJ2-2,CASSFARGTGELFF,TGCGCCAGCAGCTTCGCCAGGGGGACCGGGGAGCTGTTTTTT
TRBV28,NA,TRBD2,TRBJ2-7,CASSLGGGTNYEQYF,TGTGCCAGCAGTTTGGGCGGGGGGACCAACTACGAGCAGTACTTC
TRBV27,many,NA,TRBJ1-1,CARPSGGAKNTEAFF,TGTGCCCGCCCCTCCGGGGGCGCGAAGAACACTGAAGCTTTCTTT
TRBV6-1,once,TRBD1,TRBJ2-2,CASSLRTGPGELFF,TGTGCCAGCAGCCTACGGACAGGGCCAGGGGAGCTGTTTTTT
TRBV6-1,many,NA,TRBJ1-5,CASSVFRARNQPQHF,TGTGCCAGCAGTGTGTTCAGGGCCCGCAATCAGCCCCAGCATTTT
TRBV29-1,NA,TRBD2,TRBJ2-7,CSVDSSGSEQYF,TGCAGCGTTGACAGTAGCGGGAGCGAGCAGTACTTC
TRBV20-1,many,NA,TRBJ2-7,CSARGRRDYEQYF,TGCAGTGCTAGAGGAAGGCGGGACTACGAGCAGTACTTC
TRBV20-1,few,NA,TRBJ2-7,CSARSMGLDYEQYF,TGCAGTGCTAGATCTATGGGGCTGGACTACGAGCAGTACTTC
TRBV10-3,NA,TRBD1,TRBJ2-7,CAISGRGLIDEQYF,TGTGCCATCAGTGGCAGGGGGCTGATCGACGAGCAGTACTTC
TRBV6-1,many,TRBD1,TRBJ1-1,CASSRTRGQGGEAEAFF,TGTGCCAGCAGTCGAACCCGCGGACAGGGGGGGGAGGCTGAAGCTTTCTTT
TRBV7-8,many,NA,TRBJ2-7,CASSLGAIYEQYF,TGTGCCAGCAGCTTAGGGGCGATCTACGAGCAGTACTTC
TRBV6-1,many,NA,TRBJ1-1,CASSGTAPNTEAFF,TGTGCCAGCAGTGGGACAGCACCTAACACTGAAGCTTTCTTT
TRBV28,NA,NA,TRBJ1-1,CASLHRQTQNTEAFF,TGTGCCAGCCTACATCGACAGACTCAGAACACTGAAGCTTTCTTT
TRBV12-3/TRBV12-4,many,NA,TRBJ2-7,CATRAGTYVSLQYF,TGTGCCACCAGAGCCGGGACATACGTATCGCTGCAGTACTTC
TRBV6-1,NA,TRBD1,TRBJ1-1,CASSGWITWDRVDTEAFF,TGTGCCAGCAGTGGTTGGATAACTTGGGACAGGGTCGACACTGAAGCTTTCTTT
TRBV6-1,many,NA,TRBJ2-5,CASSEGRGLSQETQYF,TGTGCCAGCAGTGAAGGCCGAGGGCTGTCCCAAGAGACCCAGTACTTC
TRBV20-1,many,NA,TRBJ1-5,CSASSLYSNQPQHF,TGCAGTGCTAGTTCGCTCTATAGCAATCAGCCCCAGCATTTT
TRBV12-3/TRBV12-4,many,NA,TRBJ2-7,CASSRATGPSGEQYF,TGTGCCAGCAGTAGGGCGACAGGCCCCTCAGGGGAGCAGTACTTC
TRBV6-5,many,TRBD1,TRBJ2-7,CASTPDRAYEQYF,TGTGCCAGCACCCCCGACAGGGCCTACGAGCAGTACTTC
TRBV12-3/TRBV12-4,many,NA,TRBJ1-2,CASSPGPTNTF,TGTGCCAGCAGTCCCGGTCCGACGAACACCTTC
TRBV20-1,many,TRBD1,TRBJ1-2,CSGQGAPAGYTF,TGCAGTGGACAGGGGGCGCCGGCTGGCTACACCTTC
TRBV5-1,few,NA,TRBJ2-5,CASSSTGWAQYF,TGCGCCAGCAGCTCCACAGGGTGGGCCCAGTACTTC
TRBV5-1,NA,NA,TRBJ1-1,CASSLGQQAFF,TGCGCCAGCAGCTTGGGCCAGCAAGCTTTCTTT
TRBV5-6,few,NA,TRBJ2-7,CASSLGRVPSYEQYF,TGTGCCAGCAGCTTGGGCAGGGTCCCCTCCTACGAGCAGTACTTC
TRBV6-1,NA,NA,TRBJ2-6,CASSPLYVNGANVLTF,TGTGCCAGCAGTCCCTTGTATGTAAACGGGGCCAACGTCCTGACTTTC
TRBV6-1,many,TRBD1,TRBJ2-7,CASRDPGQGVYEQYF,TGTGCCAGCAGAGACCCGGGACAGGGAGTCTACGAGCAGTACTTC
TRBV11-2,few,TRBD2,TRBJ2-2,CASSPRAGAGELFF,TGTGCCAGCAGCCCTAGAGCGGGGGCCGGGGAGCTGTTTTTT
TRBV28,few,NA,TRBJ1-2,CASSSLQNRVGYTF,TGTGCCAGCAGTTCCCTCCAAAACAGGGTTGGCTACACCTTC
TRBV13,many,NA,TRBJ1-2,CASTIDSANYGYTF,TGTGCCAGCACCATAGACAGCGCTAACTATGGCTACACCTTC
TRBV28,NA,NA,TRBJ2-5,CASSDGGRETQYF,TGTGCCAGCAGTGACGGGGGAAGGGAGACCCAGTACTTC
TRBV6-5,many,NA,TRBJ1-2,CASSYGWGGGYTF,TGTGCCAGCAGTTACGGTTGGGGGGGTGGCTACACCTTC